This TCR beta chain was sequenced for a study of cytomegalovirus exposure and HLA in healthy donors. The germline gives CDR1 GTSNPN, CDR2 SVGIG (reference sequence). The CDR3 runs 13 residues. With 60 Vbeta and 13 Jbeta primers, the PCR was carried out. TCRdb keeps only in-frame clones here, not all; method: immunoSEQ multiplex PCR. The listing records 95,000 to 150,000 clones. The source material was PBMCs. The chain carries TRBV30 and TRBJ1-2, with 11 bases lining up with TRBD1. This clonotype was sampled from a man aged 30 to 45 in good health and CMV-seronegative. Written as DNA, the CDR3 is TGTTCCATGGACAGGGGGCATAACTATGGCTACACCTTC. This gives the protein CSMDRGHNYGYTF.